Following are 17 T cell receptor beta chains from one sample sequenced in a study of a mutant IDH1 vaccine in newly diagnosed glioma. The time point was: baseline, week 1 (first vaccination visit). Treatment specified: pre-vaccination baseline after standard-of-care therapy. Profiling relied on immunoSEQ multiplex PCR, and the TCRdb table lists in-frame clones only, not all of them. The repertoire includes about 30,000 clones, approximately 80% of them detected once, and approximately 19% sits in the top ten. The sample in question was PBMCs, obtained from a glioma patient treated with radiotherapy, temozolomide or both. The receptors stem from a young man with glioma.

V is TRBV5-4 and J is TRBJ1-1, with D unclear. Trimming pared 1 base from V and 6 bases from J, leaving 7 bases between. This CDR3 contains 12 residues. CDR1 is SGHNT, CDR2 YYREEE, per germline (reference sequence). CDR3 sequence: CASSLSPSEAFF. CDR3 nucleotide sequence: TGTGCCAGCAGCTTGTCACCATCTGAAGCTTTCTTT. Full variable domain (rest looked up from reference TRBV5-4 and TRBJ1-1): ETGVTQSPTHLIKTRGQQVTLRCSSQSGHNTVSWYQQALGQGPQFIFQYYREEENGRGNFPPRFSGLQFPNYSSELNVNALELDDSALYLCASSLSPSEAFFGQGTRLTVV.

The chain recombines TRBV10-3 with TRBJ2-5; tentatively, D is TRBD2 (6 bases). Germline CDR1 ENHRY, CDR2 SYGVKD. V lost 3 bases to trimming and J lost 5 bases, with 13 bases between them. The CDR3 loop spans 14 amino acids. The DNA of the CDR3 is TGTGCCATCAGTGATACCGGGACTGAGGAGACCCAGTACTTC. Translated, it gives CAISDTGTEETQYF.

The CDR3 DNA sequence: TGTGCCAGCAGCGTAGACCGGGCTGGAGGGGAAAAACTGTTTTTT. This sequence encodes CASSVDRAGGEKLFF. This chain joins TRBV7-8 and TRBJ1-4; no clear D. Germline loops: CDR1 SGHVS, CDR2 FQNEAQ. Trimming took off 5 bases at V and 8 bases at J, with 18 bases between the two ends. The CDR3 length is 15 residues.

The chain employs TRBV2 and TRBJ1-2, with 11 bases lining up with TRBD1. Trimming at V came to 6 bases and at J to 7 bases, leaving 13 bases not matched to a gene. The CDR3 extends over 16 amino acids. Germline values: CDR1 SNHLY, CDR2 FYNNEI. In DNA, the CDR3 is TGTGCCAGCAGGAGAGTCGTCGGACAGGGGGCGTCTGGCTACACCTTC. Protein sequence: CASRRVVGQGASGYTF. The full variable domain, with the rest looked up from reference TRBV2 and TRBJ1-2, is EPEVTQTPSHQVTQMGQEVILRCVPISNHLYFYWYRQILGQKVEFLVSFYNNEISEKSEIFDDQFSVERPDGSNFTLKIRSTKLEDSAMYFCASRRVVGQGASGYTFGSGTRLTVV.

Concerning this clone: Other DNA sequences from this sample encode an identical CDR3 as well. The V and J genes are TRBV19 and TRBJ1-1; D is unresolved. Deletions cut 2 bases from V and 0 bases from J, with 4 bases between. Germline CDR1 LNHDA, CDR2 SQIVND (reference sequence). The CDR3 runs to 13 residues. In nucleotides, the CDR3 is TGTGCCAGTAGTATATCAGTGAACACTGAAGCTTTCTTT. This encodes CASSISVNTEAFF.

The chain couples TRBV5-4 to TRBJ2-7, with 9 bases fitting TRBD1. V was clipped by 4 bases and J by 1 base; unmatched bases: 9. Germline V gene sequence: CDR1 SGHNT, CDR2 YYREEE (reference sequence). The CDR3 covers 16 residues. CDR3 DNA: TGTGCCAGCAGCGCCCTAACAGGGGGCAGTTCCTACGAGCAGTACTTC. Protein sequence: CASSALTGGSSYEQYF.

This sequence joins TRBV28 and TRBJ1-1, with no clear D. The CDR3 totals 13 residues. Trimming stripped 2 bases from V and 5 bases from J, with 9 bases between. CDR1 is MDHEN and CDR2 is SYDVKM in the germline V gene. CDR3 nucleotides: TGTGCCAGCAGTTTACGAACGGATACTGAAGCTTTCTTT. Its protein is CASSLRTDTEAFF.

V gene TRBV30 combines with J gene TRBJ1-2; perhaps TRBD1 as D (5 bases). V lost 2 bases to trimming and J lost 1 base, with 8 bases between them. CDR1 and CDR2 (germline): GTSNPN, SVGIG (reference sequence). The CDR3 totals 13 residues. This CDR3 reads CAWSPGVNYGYTF. For the CDR3, the DNA is TGTGCCTGGAGTCCGGGGGTTAACTATGGCTACACCTTC. Looking up the rest from reference TRBV30 and TRBJ1-2 gives the full variable domain: SQTIHQWPATLVQPVGSPLSLECTVEGTSNPNLYWYRQAAGRGLQLLFYSVGIGQISSEVPQNLSASRPQDRQFILSSKKLLLSDSGFYLCAWSPGVNYGYTFGSGTRLTVV.

V gene TRBV29-1 combines with J gene TRBJ1-5; a weak D match, TRBD1 (6 bases). The CDR3 runs 13 residues. Germline CDR1 reads SQVTM; CDR2 reads ANQGSEA. V dropped 6 bases and J dropped 3 bases, with 12 bases sitting between them. CDR3 DNA sequence: TGCAGCGTGCGGGACAACTACAATCAGCCCCAGCATTTT. The encoded protein is CSVRDNYNQPQHF.

The V gene is TRBV19, the J gene TRBJ2-3, with 8 positions matching TRBD2. Trimming took 7 bases from V and 4 from J; bases not matched to a gene: 7. The germline CDR1 and CDR2 sequences are LNHDA and SQIVND (reference sequence). The CDR3 covers 14 residues. The CDR3 protein is CASKRGGLSDTQYF. CDR3 DNA: TGTGCCAGTAAACGGGGGGGCCTATCAGATACGCAGTATTTT.

The CDR3 here is CASSRQTGNQETQYF. The CDR3 nucleotides are TGTGCCAGCAGCCGTCAAACGGGGAACCAAGAGACCCAGTACTTC. V and J are TRBV5-5 and TRBJ2-5; perhaps TRBD2 as D (5 bases). Germline V gene data show CDR1 as SGHKS and CDR2 as YYEKEE (reference sequence). Trimming cost V 4 bases and J 0 bases, with 13 bases left between them. The CDR3 covers 15 residues.

This clone appeared a single time. The CDR3 reads CASSLEPRATNEKLFF. In DNA form, the CDR3 reads TGTGCCAGCAGCCTCGAGCCGAGAGCAACTAATGAAAAACTGTTTTTT. The chain carries TRBV4-2 and TRBJ1-4, with D uncertain. The V end lost 4 bases, the J end lost 0 bases, and 12 bases lay between the germline ends. The CDR3 totals 16 residues. Germline V lookup: CDR1 LGHNA, CDR2 YNFKEQ.

The chain links TRBV30 to TRBJ2-2, with a tentative D call TRBD1 (6 bases). With 0 bases removed from V and 0 bases from J, the gap between germline ends came to 14 bases. The CDR3 totals 17 residues. Germline loops: CDR1 GTSNPN, CDR2 SVGIG (reference sequence). CDR3 sequence: CAWSVGVGASNTGELFF. The CDR3 DNA reads TGTGCCTGGAGTGTAGGTGTGGGGGCATCGAACACCGGGGAGCTGTTTTTT.

This chain links TRBV18 with TRBJ1-1; the D is unclear. V lost 4 bases, J lost 3 bases, and 18 bases lay in between. The V gene's germline CDR1 is KGHSH and CDR2 LQKENI. The CDR3 length is 16 residues. The CDR3 coding sequence is TGTGCCAGCTCACTCCAGGCCTCGAGTCTCGACACTGAAGCTTTCTTT. Translation: CASSLQASSLDTEAFF. Combining the CDR3 with reference TRBV18 and TRBJ1-1 gives the whole variable domain NAGVMQNPRHLVRRRGQEARLRCSPMKGHSHVYWYRQLPEEGLKFMVYLQKENIIDESGMPKERFSAEFPKEGPSILRIQQVVRGDSAAYFCASSLQASSLDTEAFFGQGTRLTVV.

In DNA, the CDR3 is TGTGCCAGCAGTCGGGGGGGGAACTATGGCTACACCTTC. Translated, it gives CASSRGGNYGYTF. This sequence joins TRBV6-5 and TRBJ1-2; possible D gene TRBD1, 5 bases. The CDR3 runs 13 residues. Germline CDR1 is MNHEY and CDR2 is SVGAGI. Trimming shortened V by 5 bases and J by 2 bases, and 9 bases separated the two germline ends.

This clone occurred a few times. This chain connects TRBV19 to TRBJ1-1; D call uncertain. Per the germline V gene, CDR1 is LNHDA and CDR2 is SQIVND (reference sequence). This CDR3 spans 11 amino acids. Trimming left V 7 bases short and J 5 bases short, with 8 bases between. The CDR3 loop is CASIGRTEAFF. CDR3 coding DNA: TGTGCCAGTATAGGGAGGACTGAAGCTTTCTTT.

This rearrangement joins TRBV6-4 to TRBJ2-3; TRBD1 aligns across 7 bases. CDR1 MRHNA and CDR2 SNTAGT come from the germline V gene. J lost 4 bases, V lost 7 bases, and 11 bases had no gene match. This CDR3 spans 15 amino acids. This CDR3 is CASKPQGTPSDTQYF. The CDR3 DNA sequence: TGTGCCAGCAAACCACAGGGGACCCCCTCAGATACGCAGTATTTT.